These 25 T cell receptor beta chains share one sample of origin, sequenced in a study of technical replicates of blood from several donors (dated by TCRdb to 2017 to 2019). Libraries were built with the immunoSEQ multiplex PCR assay. TCRdb holds this immuneACCESS table with in-frame rearrangements only. Some clones are missing; in checked studies, unresolved V genes explain under half, and the rest has no known cause. In all, the sample holds under 100,000 clones, and just under 95% of those were seen once. The ten largest clones add up to around 0.25% of the sample. The sequenced sample was T cells isolated from PBMCs. The receptors shown here come from a human donor in good health.

The V gene is TRBV5-4, the J gene TRBJ1-1; 7 bases match TRBD1. Losses at the gene ends were 3 bases for V and 3 bases for J; bases not matched to a gene: 11. Germline CDR1 reads SGHNT; CDR2 reads YYREEE (reference sequence). This CDR3 is 16 amino acids long. CDR3 in amino acids: CASSSATGRSHTEAFF. The CDR3 nucleotides read TGTGCCAGCAGCTCAGCGACAGGGAGATCGCACACTGAAGCTTTCTTT.

The chain has TRBV15 and TRBJ1-6, with 10 bases aligning to TRBD1. Germline values: CDR1 LNHNV, CDR2 YYDKDF (reference sequence). V dropped 4 bases and J dropped 7; count of bases not matched to a gene: 1. The CDR3 contains 14 residues. The CDR3 DNA reads TGTGCCACCAGCACGGGACAGGGGAATTCACCCCTCCACTTT. Its translation is CATSTGQGNSPLHF. Combining the CDR3 with reference TRBV15 and TRBJ1-6 gives the whole variable domain DAMVIQNPRYQVTQFGKPVTLSCSQTLNHNVMYWYQQKSSQAPKLLFHYYDKDFNNEADTPDNFQSRRPNTSFCFLDIRSPGLGDTAMYLCATSTGQGNSPLHFGNGTRLTVT.

The chain recombines TRBV25-1 with TRBJ1-1, with TRBD1 matching 12 bases. Germline V gene lookup returns CDR1 MGHDK and CDR2 SYGVNS. CDR3 size: 14 residues. The V and J ends lost 5 bases and 5 bases, in that order; junction bases with no gene match: 3. The CDR3 region has the DNA TGTGCCAGCAGTAGGGGACAGGGGGCGACTGAAGCTTTCTTT. Amino acid sequence: CASSRGQGATEAFF. Drawing the rest from reference TRBV25-1 and TRBJ1-1, the complete variable domain is EADIYQTPRYLVIGTGKKITLECSQTMGHDKMYWYQQDPGMELHLIHYSYGVNSTEKGDLSSESTVSRIRTEHFPLTLESARPSHTSQYLCASSRGQGATEAFFGQGTRLTVV.

The V gene is TRBV19, the J gene TRBJ2-7; TRBD1 is a possible D gene (5 bases). Germline V CDR1 and CDR2: LNHDA, SQIVND (reference sequence). V dropped 3 bases and J dropped 3 bases, with 12 bases sitting between them. The CDR3 loop spans 14 amino acids. DNA of the CDR3: TGTGCCAGTAGTATGGACATACAGTACTACGAGCAGTACTTC. It yields the protein CASSMDIQYYEQYF.

The gene calls are TRBV19 and TRBJ2-1, with 12 bases fitting TRBD2. The V segment lost 6 bases and the J segment 3 bases; nucleotides outside the gene matches: 6. The V gene's germline CDR1 is LNHDA and CDR2 SQIVND (reference sequence). There are 16 residues in the CDR3. For the CDR3, the DNA is TGTGCCAGTAGCCCAACTAGCGGGGGGCACTACAATGAGCAGTTCTTC. Translation: CASSPTSGGHYNEQFF.

This clone came up a few times. The chain couples TRBV25-1 to TRBJ2-2, with 8 bases lining up with TRBD1. V was pared by 6 bases and J by 1 base, with 1 base of the junction left unmatched. The V gene's germline CDR1 is MGHDK and CDR2 SYGVNS. The CDR3 extends over 14 amino acids. The CDR3 DNA is TGTGCCAGCAGAGGACAGGGGAACACCGGGGAGCTGTTTTTT. It encodes CASRGQGNTGELFF.

The rearrangement links TRBV6-1 to TRBJ1-3, with TRBD1 identical over 8 bases. Trimming removed 5 bases from V and 9 bases from J; junction bases left unmatched: 12. Germline CDR1 reads MNHNS; CDR2 reads SASEGT. This CDR3 comprises 15 residues. CDR3 DNA: TGTGCCAGCAGTCCGGACAGGGCCCTGGCGGGCACCATATATTTT. Translated: CASSPDRALAGTIYF.

The V call is TRBV23-1, the J call TRBJ2-7, with 7 positions matching TRBD1. TRBV23-1 is an ORF, and what it does is uncertain. V lost 6 bases, J lost 6 bases, and 32 bases stayed unmatched. There are 21 residues in the CDR3. CDR3: CASSQISMTTNRGAVLCEQYF. The CDR3 DNA reads as TGCGCCAGCAGCCAAATATCAATGACTACAAACAGGGGTGCGGTCCTTTGCGAGCAGTACTTC.

This chain links TRBV18 with TRBJ1-1, with TRBD1 as a possible D gene (6 bases). The CDR3 runs 14 residues. Germline V gene lookup returns CDR1 KGHSH and CDR2 LQKENI. V shed 4 bases and J shed 3 bases, with 12 bases lying between them. The DNA of the CDR3 is TGTGCCAGCTCACGAACGGACAGTTACACTGAAGCTTTCTTT. Translated, it gives CASSRTDSYTEAFF.

The chain has TRBV6-6 and TRBJ1-1; D unresolved. The CDR3 runs to 15 residues. CDR1 and CDR2 (germline): MNHNY, SVGAGI (reference sequence). Trimming cost V 2 bases and J 0 bases, with 10 bases left between them. CDR3 DNA sequence: TGTGCCAGCAGTTACATAGGGAGAATGAACACTGAAGCTTTCTTT. Amino acids: CASSYIGRMNTEAFF.

This chain uses TRBV27 with TRBJ1-3; 7 nucleotides agree with TRBD1. This CDR3 contains 16 residues. Germline V gene lookup returns CDR1 MNHEY and CDR2 SMNVEV (reference sequence). V trimming: 6 bases; J trimming: 0 bases; junction bases outside the gene matches: 8. The CDR3 nucleotides are TGTGCCAGCAGCCGGGGGGGACAGAGCTCTGGAAACACCATATATTTT. It is translated as CASSRGGQSSGNTIYF.

The rearrangement links TRBV1 to TRBJ1-5; the DNA was not used to check the table's D call, TRBD1. TRBV1 is a recognized pseudogene. The CDR3 extends over 16 amino acids. For the CDR3, the DNA is TGCACCAGCAGCCAAGTAAGGGGATACTTGGGGCAGCCCCAGCATTTT. Its protein is CTSSQVRGYLGQPQHF.

The chain carries TRBV5-1 and TRBJ1-6; no clear D. The germline V gene encodes CDR1 SGHRS and CDR2 YFSETQ. The CDR3 covers 16 residues. Trimming pared 1 base from V and 7 bases from J, leaving 15 bases between. CDR3 in amino acids: CASSLFPGNENSPLHF. Written as DNA, the CDR3 is TGCGCCAGCAGCTTGTTTCCGGGGAATGAGAATTCACCCCTCCACTTT. Looking up the rest from reference TRBV5-1 and TRBJ1-6 gives the full variable domain: KAGVTQTPRYLIKTRGQQVTLSCSPISGHRSVSWYQQTPGQGLQFLFEYFSETQRNKGNFPGRFSGRQFSNSRSEMNVSTLELGDSALYLCASSLFPGNENSPLHFGNGTRLTVT.

V is TRBV5-1 and J is TRBJ2-1; 8 nucleotides line up with TRBD2. Germline CDR1 is SGHRS and CDR2 is YFSETQ. This CDR3 spans 18 amino acids. After removal of 2 bases from V and 1 base from J, the junction contained 11 bases not matched to a gene. As DNA, the CDR3 is TGCGCCAGCAGCTTCGGGTCTAGCGGGTCTATATCCTACAATGAGCAGTTCTTC. The encoded protein is CASSFGSSGSISYNEQFF.

The rearrangement joins TRBV5-3 to TRBJ2-1, with a weak D call TRBD2 (7 bases). TRBV5-3 has ORF status, its function being uncertain. The CDR3 sequence is 14 residues long. V was clipped by 0 bases and J by 9 bases, with 13 bases between them. This CDR3 is CARSLGTGRGEQFF. The CDR3 region has the DNA TGTGCCAGAAGCTTGGGTACAGGGAGGGGTGAGCAGTTCTTC.

V and J are TRBV11-2 and TRBJ1-5; possible D gene TRBD1, 5 bases. V dropped 0 bases and J dropped 5 bases, with 17 bases sitting between them. The CDR3 is made up of 17 amino acids. The germline V gene encodes CDR1 SGHAT and CDR2 FQNNGV. In nucleotides, the CDR3 is TGTGCCAGCAGCTTAGAGGTTCAGGGTAATCGGTATCAGCCCCAGCATTTT. It specifies CASSLEVQGNRYQPQHF.

This rearrangement joins TRBV7-3 to TRBJ1-1, with D tentatively TRBD1 (6 bases). Trimming stripped 1 base from V and 6 bases from J, with 18 bases between. This CDR3 has 16 amino acids. Germline V gives CDR1 SGHTA, CDR2 FQGTGA. The CDR3 protein is CASSLNPTGEFAEAFF. The DNA for the CDR3 is TGTGCCAGCAGCTTAAATCCGACAGGAGAGTTCGCTGAAGCTTTCTTT.

The V and J genes are TRBV5-4 and TRBJ1-1, with 8 bases lining up with TRBD1. Trimming at V came to 6 bases and at J to 6 bases, leaving 16 bases not matched to a gene. The CDR3 contains 16 residues. Germline CDR1 and CDR2: SGHNT and YYREEE (reference sequence). The CDR3 loop reads CASTRAGGASVAEAFF. The CDR3 DNA reads TGTGCCAGCACCCGAGCAGGGGGCGCGAGCGTGGCTGAAGCTTTCTTT.

The count of this clone is one. The chain links TRBV7-8 to TRBJ2-5; D is possibly TRBD1 (5 bases). Trimming took 2 bases from V and 1 from J, leaving 11 bases between them. CDR1 is SGHVS and CDR2 is FQNEAQ in the germline V gene. The CDR3 is 15 residues long. The CDR3 DNA is TGTGCCAGCAGCTTAAATGGCAGGGCCCAAGAGACCCAGTACTTC. This sequence encodes CASSLNGRAQETQYF.

The sample holds one count of this clone. The chain joins TRBV27 to TRBJ2-5, with 12 bases fitting TRBD1. The CDR3 extends over 15 amino acids. The V gene end was trimmed by 8 bases and the J gene end by 5 bases; junction bases not matched to a gene: 9. Germline V lookup: CDR1 MNHEY, CDR2 SMNVEV (reference sequence). CDR3: CASASGTGGVETQYF. As DNA, the CDR3 is TGTGCCAGCGCAAGCGGGACAGGGGGCGTCGAGACCCAGTACTTC.

The V and J genes are TRBV2 and TRBJ2-1; a weak D match, TRBD1 (6 bases). V was cut by 6 bases and J by 6 bases, with 21 bases left in between. Germline assignment: CDR1 SNHLY and CDR2 FYNNEI. This CDR3 contains 16 residues. The DNA of the CDR3 is TGTGCCAGCAGAGGATCACAGGGATACGGAGGCAATGAGCAGTTCTTC. Encoded protein: CASRGSQGYGGNEQFF.

Comments on this clone: The identical CDR3 is also encoded by other nucleotide sequences in the sample. V usage is TRBV5-1 and J usage is TRBJ1-1; D perhaps matches TRBD1 (5 bases). The V and J ends lost 0 bases and 4 bases respectively, with 10 bases between them. CDR3 length: 14 residues. The germline gives CDR1 SGHRS, CDR2 YFSETQ. The CDR3 DNA is TGCGCCAGCAGCTTGGCTGGGAGGGGCACTGAAGCTTTCTTT. Amino acids: CASSLAGRGTEAFF.

The gene calls are TRBV9 and TRBJ1-3; 7 nucleotides agree with TRBD1. This CDR3 contains 15 residues. Germline V gene sequence: CDR1 SGDLS, CDR2 YYNGEE. V shed 4 bases and J 4 bases; nucleotides not matched to a gene: 8. CDR3 nucleotide sequence: TGTGCCAGCAGCCCCACAGGGGTGGAGGGAAACACCATATATTTT. Encoded protein: CASSPTGVEGNTIYF.

This clone was picked up a small number of times. The rearrangement joins TRBV30 to TRBJ1-6; weak D call: TRBD1 (6 bases). Germline values: CDR1 GTSNPN, CDR2 SVGIG (reference sequence). This CDR3 has 12 amino acids. V dropped 8 bases and J dropped 7 bases, with 12 bases sitting between them. CDR3 bases: TGTGCCGGGGATCAGGGGAATTCACCCCTCCACTTT. The encoded protein is CAGDQGNSPLHF.

The chain has TRBV2 and TRBJ2-7; 10 bases are a match to TRBD1. This CDR3 is 15 amino acids long. The V gene end was trimmed by 4 bases and the J gene end by 0 bases; junction bases not matched to a gene: 3. CDR1 and CDR2 (germline): SNHLY, FYNNEI. In DNA, the CDR3 is TGTGCCAGCAGTGGGCGGACAGGGGGCTCCTACGAGCAGTACTTC. Protein: CASSGRTGGSYEQYF. The whole variable domain, filled in from reference TRBV2 and TRBJ2-7, reads EPEVTQTPSHQVTQMGQEVILRCVPISNHLYFYWYRQILGQKVEFLVSFYNNEISEKSEIFDDQFSVERPDGSNFTLKIRSTKLEDSAMYFCASSGRTGGSYEQYFGPGTRLTVT.